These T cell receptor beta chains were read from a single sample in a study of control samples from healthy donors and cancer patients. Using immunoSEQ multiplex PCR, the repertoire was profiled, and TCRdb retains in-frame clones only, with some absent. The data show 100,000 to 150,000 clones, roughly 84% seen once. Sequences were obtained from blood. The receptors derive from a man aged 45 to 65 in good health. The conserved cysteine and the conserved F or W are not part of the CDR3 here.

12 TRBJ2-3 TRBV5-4 ASSLAGGTDTQY
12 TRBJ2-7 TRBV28 ATKSGQSSYEQY
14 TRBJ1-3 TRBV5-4 ASSGSGTASGNTIY
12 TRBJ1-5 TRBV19 ASSHRDNNQPQH
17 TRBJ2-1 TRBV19 ASSFSPRRGGRGGNEQF
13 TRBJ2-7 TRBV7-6 ASSPRTGTTYEQY
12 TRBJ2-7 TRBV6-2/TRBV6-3 ASSYPQGPYEQY
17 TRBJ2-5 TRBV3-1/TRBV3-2 ASSRKSGTSGSPPGTQY
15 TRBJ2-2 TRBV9 ASSLSLGQGTTGELF
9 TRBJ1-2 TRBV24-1 ATSDGYGYT
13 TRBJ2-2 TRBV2 ASREGQVDTGELF
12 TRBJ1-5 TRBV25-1 ASSEYGGDQPQH
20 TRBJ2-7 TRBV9 ASSVSPGNSGGTKPSSYEQY
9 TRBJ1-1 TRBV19 ASTRHIEAF
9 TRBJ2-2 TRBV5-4 ASSFTGELF
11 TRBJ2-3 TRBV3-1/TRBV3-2 ASRPTSTDTQY
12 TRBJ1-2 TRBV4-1 ASSQGGSNYGYT
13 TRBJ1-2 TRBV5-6 ASSLPREVFYGYT
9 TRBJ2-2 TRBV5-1 ASWGHGELF
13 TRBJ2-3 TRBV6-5 ASRSQGFVTDTQY